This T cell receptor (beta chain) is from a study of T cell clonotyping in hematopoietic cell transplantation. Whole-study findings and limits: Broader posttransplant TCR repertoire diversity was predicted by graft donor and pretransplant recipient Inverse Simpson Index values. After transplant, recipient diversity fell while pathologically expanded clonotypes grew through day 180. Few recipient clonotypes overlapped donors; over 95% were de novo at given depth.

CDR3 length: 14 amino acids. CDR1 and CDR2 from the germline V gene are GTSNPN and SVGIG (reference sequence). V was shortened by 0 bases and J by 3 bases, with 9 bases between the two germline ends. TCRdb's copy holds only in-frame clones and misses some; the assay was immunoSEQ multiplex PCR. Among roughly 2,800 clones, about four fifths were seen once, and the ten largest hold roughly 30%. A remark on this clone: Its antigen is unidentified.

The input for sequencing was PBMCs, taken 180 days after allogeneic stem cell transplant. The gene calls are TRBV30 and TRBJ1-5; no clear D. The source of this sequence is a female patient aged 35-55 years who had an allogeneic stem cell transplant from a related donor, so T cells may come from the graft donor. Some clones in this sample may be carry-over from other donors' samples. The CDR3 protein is CAWSVGRNNQPQHF. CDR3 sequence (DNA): TGTGCCTGGAGTGTAGGAAGAAACAATCAGCCCCAGCATTTT.